This T cell receptor (beta chain) was captured by sequencing in a study of blood T cell repertoires in COVID-19. TCRdb's table, derived via immunoSEQ multiplex PCR, lists solely in-frame clones and lacks some. Seen here are some 190,000 clones, approximately 85% observed once, and the top ten hold just under 8.5%. The receptor comes from a woman aged 55-69 years with acute or convalescent COVID-19. The sample taken for sequencing was peripheral blood.

The CDR3 coding sequence is TGTGCCAGCAGCCTCCGGACTAGCGGGAGAGGAGAGACCCAGTACTTC. It translates to CASSLRTSGRGETQYF. The chain links TRBV3-1 (or the pseudogene TRBV3-2) to TRBJ2-5; 13 bases are shared with TRBD2. Germline-derived CDR1 and CDR2 are LGHDT and YNNKEL (reference sequence). The CDR3 loop spans 16 amino acids. V lost 4 bases to trimming and J lost 4 bases; unmatched junction nucleotides: 6.